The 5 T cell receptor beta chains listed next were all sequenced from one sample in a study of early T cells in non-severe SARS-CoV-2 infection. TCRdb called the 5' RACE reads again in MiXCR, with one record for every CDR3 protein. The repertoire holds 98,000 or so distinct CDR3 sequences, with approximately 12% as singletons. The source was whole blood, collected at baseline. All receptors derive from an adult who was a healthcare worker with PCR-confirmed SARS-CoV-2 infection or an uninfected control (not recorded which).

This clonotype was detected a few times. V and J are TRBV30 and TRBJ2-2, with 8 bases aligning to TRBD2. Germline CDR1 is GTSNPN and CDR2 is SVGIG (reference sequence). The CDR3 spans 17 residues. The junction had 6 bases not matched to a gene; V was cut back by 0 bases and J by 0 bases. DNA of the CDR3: TGTGCCTGGAGTGTATGGCTAGCGGGCTCGAACACCGGGGAGCTGTTTTTT. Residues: CAWSVWLAGSNTGELFF.

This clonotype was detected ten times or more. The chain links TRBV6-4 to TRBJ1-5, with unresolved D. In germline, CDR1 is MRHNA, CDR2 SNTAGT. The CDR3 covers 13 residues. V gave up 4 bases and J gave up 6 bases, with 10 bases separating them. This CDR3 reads CASSVEEGQPQHF. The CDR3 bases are TGTGCCAGCAGTGTCGAAGAGGGTCAGCCCCAGCATTTT.

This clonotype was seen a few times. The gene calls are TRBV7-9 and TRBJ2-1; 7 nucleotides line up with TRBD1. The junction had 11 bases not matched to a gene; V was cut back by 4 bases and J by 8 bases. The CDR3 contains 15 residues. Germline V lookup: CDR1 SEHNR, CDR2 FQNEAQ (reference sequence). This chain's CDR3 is CASSSPWAGGYEQFF. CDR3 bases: TGTGCCAGCAGCTCCCCGTGGGCAGGGGGATATGAGCAGTTCTTC.

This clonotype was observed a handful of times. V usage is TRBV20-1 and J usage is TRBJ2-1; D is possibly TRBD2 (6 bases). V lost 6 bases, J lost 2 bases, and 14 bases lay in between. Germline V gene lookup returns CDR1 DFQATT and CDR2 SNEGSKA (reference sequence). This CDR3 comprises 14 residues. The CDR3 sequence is CSAATGTPYNEQFF. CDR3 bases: TGCAGTGCCGCTACCGGGACTCCCTACAATGAGCAGTTCTTC.

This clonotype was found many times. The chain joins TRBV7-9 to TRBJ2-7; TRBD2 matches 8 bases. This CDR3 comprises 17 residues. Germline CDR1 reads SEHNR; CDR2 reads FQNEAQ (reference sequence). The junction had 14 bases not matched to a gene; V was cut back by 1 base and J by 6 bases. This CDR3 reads CASSLGSSGKGSGEQYF. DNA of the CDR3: TGTGCCAGCAGCTTAGGGAGTAGCGGGAAGGGGTCCGGCGAGCAGTACTTC.